This T cell receptor (beta chain) was profiled in a study of identical twins. Study conclusions and caveats: Twins shared beta out-of-frame sequences in excess, but this excess was weaker.

TCRdb used MiXCR to reprocess the 5' RACE reads, holding one entry per CDR3 protein. The table records 500,000 to 600,000 distinct CDR3 sequences, 20% to 25% of them present only once. Trimming pared 1 base from V and 4 bases from J, leaving 10 bases between. This CDR3 is 14 amino acids long. Looked up from germline, CDR1 is SGHAT and CDR2 is FQNNGV. This clonotype has more than one count but fewer than ten. Its antigen is not identified. The same sample was also used in a study of T cells expressing NK-cell markers. As reported in that work: Roughly six of the donors carried dominant NKG2C+ clonotypes that took up roughly 1.0-7.5% of their CD8+ T cells.

The TCR sequence derives from a woman under 30 in good health. The V and J genes are TRBV11-2 and TRBJ1-2; D possibly corresponds to TRBD1 (5 bases). Source material: CD4+ T cells sorted from blood. In DNA, the CDR3 is TGTGCCAGCAGCTTAGTACGGCAGGGCTATGGCTACACCTTC. Protein sequence: CASSLVRQGYGYTF.